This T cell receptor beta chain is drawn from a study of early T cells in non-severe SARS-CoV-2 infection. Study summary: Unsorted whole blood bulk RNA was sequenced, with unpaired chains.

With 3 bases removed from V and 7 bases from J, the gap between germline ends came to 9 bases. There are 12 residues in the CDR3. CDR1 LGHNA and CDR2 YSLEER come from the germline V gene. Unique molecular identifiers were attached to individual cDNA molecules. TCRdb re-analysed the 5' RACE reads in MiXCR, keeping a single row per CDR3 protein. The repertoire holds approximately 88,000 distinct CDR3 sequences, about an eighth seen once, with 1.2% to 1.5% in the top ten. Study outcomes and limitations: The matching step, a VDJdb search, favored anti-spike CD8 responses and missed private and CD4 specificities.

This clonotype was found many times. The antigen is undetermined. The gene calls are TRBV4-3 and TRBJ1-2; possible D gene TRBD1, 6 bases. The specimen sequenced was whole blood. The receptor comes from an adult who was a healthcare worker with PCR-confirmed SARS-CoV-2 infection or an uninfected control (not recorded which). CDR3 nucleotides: TGCGCCAGCAGCCAGGGGGCAGGTGGCTACACCTTC. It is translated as CASSQGAGGYTF.